This passage covers 24 T cell receptor beta chains from one sample sequenced in a study of post-analysis software for immune sequencing data. Built from TCR beta cDNA, the libraries had unique molecular identifiers in them. TCRdb redid the calling of the PCR reads with MiXCR, one entry per CDR3 protein. The sample lists some 800,000 distinct CDR3 sequences; roughly 50% were seen once. Antigen specificity for these receptors is unknown. Findings and caveats of the study: Higher frequency in patients than in controls was seen for roughly five TRBV segments, with TRBV5-6, TRBV5-1 and TRBV20-1 among them.

Material: blood. The receptors originated from a girl aged 5-17 years with multiple sclerosis.

This clonotype was seen a handful of times. The chain has TRBV29-1 and TRBJ1-1; 7 bases map to TRBD1. Trimming removed 5 bases from V and 7 bases from J; junction bases left unmatched: 1. The germline V gene has CDR1 SQVTM and CDR2 ANQGSEA. The CDR3 spans 10 residues. In DNA, the CDR3 is TGCAGCGTTAGGGACAGTGAAGCTTTCTTT. Its translation: CSVRDSEAFF.

The chain has TRBV7-2 and TRBJ1-1; a possible D gene is TRBD1 (6 bases). Between the trimmed V and J ends, which lost 2 bases and 4 bases, there was a span of 17 bases. This CDR3 comprises 16 residues. From germline, CDR1 is SGHTA and CDR2 FQGNSA. The CDR3 is CASSLPRGGHSTEAFF. The DNA of the CDR3 is TGTGCCAGCAGCTTACCAAGGGGGGGACATTCCACTGAAGCTTTCTTT.

The gene calls are TRBV29-1 and TRBJ2-5; D is possibly TRBD1 or TRBD2 (6 bases each). The ends were cut back, 8 bases at V and 0 bases at J, with 22 bases in the middle. CDR3 size: 16 residues. CDR1 is SQVTM and CDR2 is ANQGSEA in the germline V gene. For the CDR3, the DNA is TGCAGCACATTGGGGGGCTCCTCACCGTACCAAGAGACCCAGTACTTC. This encodes CSTLGGSSPYQETQYF.

This chain connects TRBV20-1 to TRBJ2-6; D is possibly TRBD1 or TRBD2 (5 bases each). This CDR3 has 14 residues. CDR1 is DFQATT and CDR2 is SNEGSKA in the germline V gene (reference sequence). Trimming pared 2 bases from V and 3 bases from J, leaving 8 bases between. This chain's CDR3 is CSARQGRGANVLTF. The CDR3 region has the DNA TGCAGTGCTAGACAGGGACGTGGGGCCAACGTCCTGACTTTC.

The rearrangement links TRBV10-3 to TRBJ2-4, with TRBD2 identical over 7 bases. This CDR3 region has 15 residues. Trimming cost V 6 bases and J 13 bases; bases outside gene matches: 18. In germline, CDR1 is ENHRY, CDR2 SYGVKD. DNA of the CDR3: TGTGCCATCAGCGAAGCGGGACTGGGCTCCTACGGGCAGTACTTC. This codes for CAISEAGLGSYGQYF.

The rearrangement uses TRBV19 and TRBJ2-1, with no clear D. This CDR3 is built from 17 residues. Per the germline V gene, CDR1 is LNHDA and CDR2 is SQIVND (reference sequence). V gave up 4 bases and J gave up 5 bases, with 21 bases separating them. CDR3 loop: CASSSHPGLGRDNEQFF. The CDR3 DNA is TGTGCCAGTAGTAGCCATCCGGGCCTTGGAAGGGACAATGAGCAGTTCTTC.

CDR3 DNA: TGTGCCAGCAGCCCTAACAAGGGGCATGGGCAGTACTTC. Encoded protein: CASSPNKGHGQYF. The rearrangement uses TRBV4-2 and TRBJ2-7, with TRBD1 as a possible D gene (5 bases). The CDR3 spans 13 residues. With 4 bases removed from V and 9 bases from J, the gap between germline ends came to 16 bases. Looked up from germline, CDR1 is LGHNA and CDR2 is YNFKEQ.

The V gene is TRBV6-1, the J gene TRBJ2-2, with 7 bases lining up with TRBD1. Germline V lookup: CDR1 MNHNS, CDR2 SASEGT. Germline trimming cut 5 bases from V and 5 bases from J; bases unmatched to any gene: 14. There are 17 residues in the CDR3. Written as DNA, the CDR3 is TGTGCCAGCAGTCCCAACGGGGTAGGGGGCTTGACCGGGGAGCTGTTTTTT. Amino acid sequence: CASSPNGVGGLTGELFF.

This chain joins TRBV6-6 and TRBJ1-2; 8 positions match TRBD1. CDR3 length: 13 amino acids. Germline V gene data show CDR1 as MNHNY and CDR2 as SVGAGI (reference sequence). Unmatched junction bases numbered 6, after V lost 8 bases and J lost 4 bases. In nucleotides, the CDR3 is TGTGCCAGCGAGTTACAGGGGGGCTATGGCTACACCTTC. Residues: CASELQGGYGYTF.

The chain combines TRBV11-2 with TRBJ2-1; D may be TRBD2 (5 bases). This CDR3 is 15 amino acids long. V dropped 1 base and J dropped 8 bases, with 15 bases sitting between them. In germline, CDR1 is SGHAT, CDR2 FQNNGV. The CDR3 sequence is CASSLGPWVSDEQFF. DNA for the CDR3: TGTGCCAGCAGCTTAGGGCCCTGGGTTAGCGATGAGCAGTTCTTC. The full variable domain, with the rest looked up from reference TRBV11-2 and TRBJ2-1, is EAGVAQSPRYKIIEKRQSVAFWCNPISGHATLYWYQQILGQGPKLLIQFQNNGVVDDSQLPKDRFSAERLKGVDSTLKIQPAKLEDSAVYLCASSLGPWVSDEQFFGPGTRLTVL.

The chain links TRBV12-3 or TRBV12-4 to TRBJ1-4, with a tentative D call TRBD1 (5 bases). The V end was cut by 1 base, the J end by 4 bases, with 10 bases between. The CDR3 sequence is 15 residues long. CDR3 sequence reads: CASSLGSGLNEKLFF. CDR3 in DNA: TGTGCCAGCAGTTTAGGTTCGGGGCTTAATGAAAAACTGTTTTTT.

This chain uses TRBV4-2 with TRBJ1-2; 9 bases are shared with TRBD1. The CDR3 contains 18 residues. V dropped 3 bases and J dropped 4; count of bases not matched to a gene: 15. The germline CDR1 and CDR2 sequences are LGHNA and YNFKEQ. CDR3 in DNA: TGTGCCAGCAGCCACTGGAACCGGGACAGGGCTGAATTCTATGGCTACACCTTC. Protein product: CASSHWNRDRAEFYGYTF.

The table lists this clonotype with a few counts. The chain has TRBV20-1 and TRBJ2-6; no definite D call. Germline assignment: CDR1 DFQATT and CDR2 SNEGSKA (reference sequence). The CDR3 is 11 residues long. The V and J ends lost 6 bases and 2 bases respectively, with 2 bases between them. The CDR3 DNA is TGCAGTGCAGCTGGGGCCAACGTCCTGACTTTC. It translates to CSAAGANVLTF.

This chain connects TRBV6-2 or TRBV6-3 to TRBJ1-1; 7 bases are shared with TRBD1. The CDR3 runs to 16 residues. Germline trimming cut 4 bases from V and 2 bases from J; bases unmatched to any gene: 10. The V gene's germline CDR1 is MNHEY and CDR2 SVGEGT. The CDR3 loop is CASSSKEYRGNTEAFF. CDR3 sequence (DNA): TGTGCCAGCAGTTCTAAGGAATACAGGGGCAACACTGAAGCTTTCTTT.

The chain recombines TRBV7-3 with TRBJ2-7; TRBD2 aligns across 8 bases. V lost 5 bases, J lost 6 bases, and 12 bases stayed unmatched. The CDR3 consists of 15 residues. Germline CDR1 reads SGHTA; CDR2 reads FQGTGA. CDR3 nucleotides: TGTGCCAGCAGCCTTTCAGCGGGAGACCTACGCGAGCAGTACTTC. Its translation: CASSLSAGDLREQYF.

The gene calls are TRBV20-1 and TRBJ2-7, with TRBD1 matching 10 bases. CDR1 is DFQATT and CDR2 is SNEGSKA in the germline V gene (reference sequence). This CDR3 is 15 amino acids long. V was clipped by 3 bases and J by 3 bases; unmatched bases: 8. CDR3 region: CSASGRTGGFYEQYF. The CDR3 bases are TGCAGTGCTAGTGGCCGGACAGGGGGTTTCTACGAGCAGTACTTC.

A note on this clonotype: The conserved phenylalanine or tryptophan normally closing the CDR3 is absent here, so this likely arose from a read error. In nucleotides, the CDR3 is TGTGCCAGCCTTCTTGGGAATGAGCAGTTCGTC. Protein sequence: CASLLGNEQFV. The chain joins TRBV27 to TRBJ2-1, with D unclear. V was trimmed by 8 bases and J by 7 bases, leaving 9 bases between them. Germline V gene data show CDR1 as MNHEY and CDR2 as SMNVEV (reference sequence). There are 11 residues in the CDR3.

The chain couples TRBV5-1 to TRBJ1-4, with D tentatively TRBD1 (5 bases). From germline, CDR1 is SGHRS and CDR2 YFSETQ. Deletions cut 4 bases from V and 3 bases from J, with 10 bases between. The CDR3 extends over 14 amino acids. The CDR3 region is CASSRGESNEKLFF. The CDR3 nucleotides are TGCGCCAGCAGCCGGGGGGAGTCTAATGAAAAACTGTTTTTT. The whole variable domain, remainder taken from reference TRBV5-1 and TRBJ1-4, is KAGVTQTPRYLIKTRGQQVTLSCSPISGHRSVSWYQQTPGQGLQFLFEYFSETQRNKGNFPGRFSGRQFSNSRSEMNVSTLELGDSALYLCASSRGESNEKLFFGSGTQLSVL.

The chain uses TRBV28 and TRBJ2-7, with 7 bases matching TRBD2. The CDR3 consists of 14 residues. CDR1 is MDHEN, CDR2 SYDVKM, per germline. Germline trimming cut 7 bases from V and 1 base from J; bases unmatched to any gene: 7. The CDR3 loop reads CASKGAGSSYEQYF. The CDR3 DNA follows: TGTGCCAGCAAGGGAGCGGGAAGTTCCTACGAGCAGTACTTC.

The chain recombines TRBV20-1 with TRBJ2-1; D is possibly TRBD2 (5 bases). Trimming removed 0 bases at V and 8 bases at J, with 14 bases between. The CDR3 is 14 amino acids. CDR1 and CDR2 from the germline V gene are DFQATT and SNEGSKA (reference sequence). In DNA, the CDR3 is TGCAGTGCTAGAGATACGGGAAGGTTGGATGAGCAGTTCTTC. This gives the protein CSARDTGRLDEQFF.

The chain joins TRBV7-9 to TRBJ2-1; D tentatively reads TRBD1 or TRBD2 (5 bases each). Per the germline V gene, CDR1 is SEHNR and CDR2 is FQNEAQ (reference sequence). The CDR3 has 19 amino acids. Trimming stripped 1 base from V and 8 bases from J, with 27 bases between. As DNA, the CDR3 is TGTGCCAGCAGCTTAGGTGAAATAGTTAGGGCCCCGGGGCTCGATGAGCAGTTCTTC. The encoded protein is CASSLGEIVRAPGLDEQFF.

This clonotype was picked up a small number of times. The chain links TRBV24-1 to TRBJ2-3; 11 positions match TRBD2. The CDR3 is 18 amino acids. Trimming removed 2 bases from V and 1 base from J; junction bases left unmatched: 7. Germline V lookup: CDR1 KGHDR, CDR2 SFDVKD. CDR3 sequence reads: CATSDSLTSGRGTDTQYF. CDR3 in DNA: TGTGCCACCAGTGATTCACTAACTAGCGGGAGAGGCACAGATACGCAGTATTTT.

The chain joins TRBV6-1 to TRBJ2-1; 9 bases are shared with TRBD2. The CDR3 sequence is 17 residues long. The germline V gene has CDR1 MNHNS and CDR2 SASEGT. The J segment lost 3 bases and the V segment lost 3 bases, leaving 9 bases of the junction unmatched. The CDR3 sequence is CASSDSVAGDHYNEQFF. CDR3 nucleotide sequence: TGTGCCAGCAGTGACTCCGTAGCGGGAGACCACTACAATGAGCAGTTCTTC.

V usage is TRBV15 and J usage is TRBJ2-7, with TRBD1 as a possible D gene (7 bases). Germline-derived CDR1 and CDR2 are LNHNV and YYDKDF (reference sequence). The CDR3 consists of 14 residues. V gave up 3 bases and J gave up 5 bases, with 14 bases separating them. The CDR3 sequence is CATSREGAVNEQYF. The CDR3 DNA reads as TGTGCCACCAGCAGGGAGGGGGCAGTCAACGAGCAGTACTTC.